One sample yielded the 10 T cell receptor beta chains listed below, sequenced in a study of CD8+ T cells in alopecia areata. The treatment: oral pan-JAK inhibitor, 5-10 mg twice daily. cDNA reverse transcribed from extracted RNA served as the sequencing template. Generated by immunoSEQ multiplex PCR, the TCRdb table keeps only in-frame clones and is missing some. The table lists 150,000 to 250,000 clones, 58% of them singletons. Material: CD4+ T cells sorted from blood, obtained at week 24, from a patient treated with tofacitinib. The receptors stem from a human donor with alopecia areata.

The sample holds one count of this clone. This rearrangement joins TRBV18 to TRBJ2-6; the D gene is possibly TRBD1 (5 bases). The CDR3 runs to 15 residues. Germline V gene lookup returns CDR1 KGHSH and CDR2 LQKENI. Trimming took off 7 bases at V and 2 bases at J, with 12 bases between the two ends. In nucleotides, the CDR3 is TGTGCCAGCTTTCAGGGTCCGGCTGGGGCCAACGTCCTGACTTTC. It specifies CASFQGPAGANVLTF.

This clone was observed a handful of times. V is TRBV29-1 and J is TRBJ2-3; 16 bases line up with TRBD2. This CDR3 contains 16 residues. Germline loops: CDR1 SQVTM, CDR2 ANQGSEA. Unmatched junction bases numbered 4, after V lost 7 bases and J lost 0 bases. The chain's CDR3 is CSAGTSGGASTDTQYF. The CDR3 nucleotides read TGCAGCGCTGGGACTAGCGGGGGGGCTAGCACAGATACGCAGTATTTT.

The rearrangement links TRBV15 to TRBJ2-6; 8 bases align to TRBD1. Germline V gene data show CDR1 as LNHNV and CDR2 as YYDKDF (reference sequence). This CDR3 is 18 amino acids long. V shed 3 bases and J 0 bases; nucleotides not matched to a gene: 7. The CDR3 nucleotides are TGTGCCACCAGCAGTCGGACAGGGAAGGTCTCTGGGGCCAACGTCCTGACTTTC. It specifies CATSSRTGKVSGANVLTF. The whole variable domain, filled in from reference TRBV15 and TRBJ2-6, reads DAMVIQNPRYQVTQFGKPVTLSCSQTLNHNVMYWYQQKSSQAPKLLFHYYDKDFNNEADTPDNFQSRRPNTSFCFLDIRSPGLGDTAMYLCATSSRTGKVSGANVLTFGAGSRLTVL.

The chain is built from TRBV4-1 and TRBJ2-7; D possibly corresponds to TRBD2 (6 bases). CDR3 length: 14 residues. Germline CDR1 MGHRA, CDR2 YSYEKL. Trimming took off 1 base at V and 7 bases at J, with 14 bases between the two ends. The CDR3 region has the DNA TGCGCCAGCAGCCAAGCCTCGGCCGCGGGGGAGCAGTACTTC. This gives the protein CASSQASAAGEQYF.

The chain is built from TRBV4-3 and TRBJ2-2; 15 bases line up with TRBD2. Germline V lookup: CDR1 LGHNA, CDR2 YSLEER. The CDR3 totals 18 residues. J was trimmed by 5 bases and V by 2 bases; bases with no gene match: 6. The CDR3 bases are TGCGCCAGCAGCCAAACTACCGGGACTAGCGGGAGGACCGGGGAGCTGTTTTTT. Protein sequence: CASSQTTGTSGRTGELFF.

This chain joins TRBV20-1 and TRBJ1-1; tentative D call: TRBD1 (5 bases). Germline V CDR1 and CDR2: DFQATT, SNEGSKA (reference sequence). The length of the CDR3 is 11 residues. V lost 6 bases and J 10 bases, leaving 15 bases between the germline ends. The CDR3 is CSADLGEVAFF. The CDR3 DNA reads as TGCAGTGCCGATCTGGGGGAGGTAGCTTTCTTT.

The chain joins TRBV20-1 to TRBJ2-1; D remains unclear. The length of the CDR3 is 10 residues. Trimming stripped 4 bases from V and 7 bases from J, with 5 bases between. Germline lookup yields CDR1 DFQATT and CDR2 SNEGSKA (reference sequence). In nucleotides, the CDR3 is TGCAGTGCTAAACAGAATGAGCAGTTCTTC. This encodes CSAKQNEQFF.

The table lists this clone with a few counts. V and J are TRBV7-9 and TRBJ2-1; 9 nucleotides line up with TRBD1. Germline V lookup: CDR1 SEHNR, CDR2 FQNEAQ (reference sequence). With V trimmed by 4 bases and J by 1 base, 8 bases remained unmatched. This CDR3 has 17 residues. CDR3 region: CASSSDRGKGSYNEQFF. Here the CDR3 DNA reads TGTGCCAGCAGCTCGGACAGGGGTAAAGGGTCCTACAATGAGCAGTTCTTC.

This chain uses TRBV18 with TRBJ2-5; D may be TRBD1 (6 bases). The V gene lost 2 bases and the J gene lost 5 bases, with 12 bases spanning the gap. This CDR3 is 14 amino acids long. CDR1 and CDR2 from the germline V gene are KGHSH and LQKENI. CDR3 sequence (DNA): TGTGCCAGCTCACCAACGCAGGGGAAGGAGACCCAGTACTTC. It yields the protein CASSPTQGKETQYF.

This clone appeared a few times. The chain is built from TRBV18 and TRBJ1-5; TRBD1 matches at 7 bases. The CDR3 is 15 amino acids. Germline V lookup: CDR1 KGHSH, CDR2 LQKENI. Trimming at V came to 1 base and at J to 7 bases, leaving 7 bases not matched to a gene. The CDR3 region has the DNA TGTGCCAGCTCACCACTTGGGGGGACAGACCAGCCCCAGCATTTT. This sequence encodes CASSPLGGTDQPQHF.